Listed below are T cell receptor beta chains from one sample, sequenced in a study of regulatory T cells in long-lasting Graves disease. TCRdb fed the multiplex PCR reads into MiXCR, producing one record per CDR3 protein. Among over 300,000 distinct CDR3 sequences listed, 15% were seen once. This material consisted of peripheral blood mononuclear cells (PBMCs), taken at new diagnosis, from a patient treated with antithyroid drugs. The receptor source for this set is a female donor with Graves disease. The CDR3 runs from the conserved cysteine through the conserved F or W. Fields, in order: clone size, J gene, D gene, V gene, CDR3 length, CDR3 protein, CDR3 DNA. A D gene is named only where the DNA matches it firmly. Size is omitted from some rows. Given values are once, few, many or a class for expanded clones.

clone_size: many; j_call: TRBJ1-1; d_call: -; v_call: TRBV27; cdr3_length: 14; cdr3_aa: CASSFSSLNTEAFF; cdr3_nt: TGTGCCAGCAGTTTTTCGTCCCTGAACACTGAAGCTTTCTTT
clone_size: many; j_call: TRBJ1-1; d_call: -; v_call: TRBV7-9; cdr3_length: 14; cdr3_aa: CASSLAQGWAEAFF; cdr3_nt: TGTGCCAGCAGCTTAGCGCAGGGGTGGGCTGAAGCTTTCTTT
clone_size: few; j_call: TRBJ2-1; d_call: TRBD2; v_call: TRBV10-2; cdr3_length: 15; cdr3_aa: CASSEQRGHYNEQFF; cdr3_nt: TGCGCCAGCAGTGAGCAGCGGGGGCACTACAATGAGCAGTTCTTC
clone_size: many; j_call: TRBJ1-4; d_call: -; v_call: TRBV13; cdr3_length: 14; cdr3_aa: CASSLGDDSEKLFF; cdr3_nt: TGTGCCAGCAGCTTAGGTGATGATAGTGAAAAACTGTTTTTT
clone_size: many; j_call: TRBJ2-1; d_call: TRBD2; v_call: TRBV7-2; cdr3_length: 15; cdr3_aa: CASSYGGRSYNEQFF; cdr3_nt: TGTGCCAGCAGCTATGGCGGGAGGTCCTACAATGAGCAGTTCTTC
clone_size: many; j_call: TRBJ2-2; d_call: -; v_call: TRBV10-3; cdr3_length: 16; cdr3_aa: CAISENEGFNTGELFF; cdr3_nt: TGTGCCATCAGTGAGAACGAGGGCTTCAACACCGGGGAGCTGTTTTTT
clone_size: few; j_call: TRBJ2-1; d_call: TRBD2; v_call: TRBV6-1; cdr3_length: 15; cdr3_aa: CASRGGGGGMDEQFF; cdr3_nt: TGTGCCAGCAGAGGCGGTGGGGGAGGGATGGATGAGCAGTTCTTC
clone_size: many; j_call: TRBJ1-2; d_call: -; v_call: TRBV6-2/TRBV6-3; cdr3_length: 15; cdr3_aa: CASSYGEAEDYGYTF; cdr3_nt: TGTGCCAGCAGTTATGGGGAGGCAGAAGACTATGGCTACACCTTC
clone_size: -; j_call: TRBJ1-4; d_call: -; v_call: TRBV3-1; cdr3_length: 18; cdr3_aa: CASSRGRRIVSANEKLFF; cdr3_nt: TGTGCCAGCAGCCGGGGACGGAGAATAGTCTCTGCTAATGAAAAACTGTTTTTT
clone_size: -; j_call: TRBJ2-3; d_call: -; v_call: TRBV6-1; cdr3_length: 15; cdr3_aa: CASSENGGSTDTQYF; cdr3_nt: TGTGCCAGCAGTGAAAACGGCGGATCCACAGATACGCAGTATTTT
clone_size: -; j_call: TRBJ2-7; d_call: TRBD1; v_call: TRBV28; cdr3_length: 16; cdr3_aa: CASSLPSRTGSYEQYF; cdr3_nt: TGTGCCAGCAGTTTACCATCGAGGACAGGCTCCTACGAGCAGTACTTC
clone_size: many; j_call: TRBJ1-1; d_call: -; v_call: TRBV11-1; cdr3_length: 15; cdr3_aa: CASSLVRGGNTEAFF; cdr3_nt: TGTGCCAGCAGCTTAGTCCGGGGAGGGAACACTGAAGCTTTCTTT
clone_size: -; j_call: TRBJ2-7; d_call: TRBD2; v_call: TRBV18; cdr3_length: 15; cdr3_aa: CASSPGGGGMDEQYF; cdr3_nt: TGTGCCAGCTCACCGGGTGGCGGGGGTATGGACGAGCAGTACTTC
clone_size: few; j_call: TRBJ2-3; d_call: -; v_call: TRBV19; cdr3_length: 12; cdr3_aa: CASSIARDTQYF; cdr3_nt: TGTGCCAGTAGTATAGCTAGGGATACGCAGTATTTT
clone_size: -; j_call: TRBJ2-7; d_call: -; v_call: TRBV28; cdr3_length: 12; cdr3_aa: CASSLPNYEQYF; cdr3_nt: TGTGCCAGCAGTCTCCCTAACTACGAGCAGTACTTC
clone_size: many; j_call: TRBJ1-5; d_call: TRBD1; v_call: TRBV6-4; cdr3_length: 13; cdr3_aa: CASSRTGVQPQHF; cdr3_nt: TGTGCCAGCAGTAGGACAGGGGTCCAGCCCCAGCATTTT
clone_size: many; j_call: TRBJ1-2; d_call: -; v_call: TRBV2; cdr3_length: 18; cdr3_aa: CASSEGHGEPRPYYGYTF; cdr3_nt: TGTGCCAGCAGTGAAGGGCACGGTGAACCTCGACCCTACTATGGCTACACCTTC
clone_size: -; j_call: TRBJ2-7; d_call: -; v_call: TRBV2; cdr3_length: 14; cdr3_aa: CVSTEGLVSYEQYF; cdr3_nt: TGTGTCAGCACCGAGGGGTTAGTCTCCTACGAGCAGTACTTC
clone_size: many; j_call: TRBJ2-1; d_call: TRBD2; v_call: TRBV7-2; cdr3_length: 14; cdr3_aa: CASSLGREIDEQFF; cdr3_nt: TGTGCCAGCAGCTTAGGGCGGGAGATAGATGAGCAGTTCTTC
clone_size: -; j_call: TRBJ2-7; d_call: TRBD1; v_call: TRBV20-1; cdr3_length: 14; cdr3_aa: CSAGDRGGSYEQYF; cdr3_nt: TGCAGTGCTGGGGACAGGGGAGGATCCTACGAGCAGTACTTC
clone_size: few; j_call: TRBJ1-4; d_call: -; v_call: TRBV5-1; cdr3_length: 13; cdr3_aa: CASSLAPIEKLFF; cdr3_nt: TGCGCCAGCAGCTTGGCACCTATTGAAAAACTGTTTTTT
clone_size: -; j_call: TRBJ1-2; d_call: TRBD1; v_call: TRBV24-1; cdr3_length: 15; cdr3_aa: CATSETGTETRGYTF; cdr3_nt: TGTGCCACCAGTGAAACCGGGACAGAGACGAGAGGCTACACCTTC
clone_size: many; j_call: TRBJ2-5; d_call: -; v_call: TRBV11-2; cdr3_length: 16; cdr3_aa: CASSLLGPRYQETQYF; cdr3_nt: TGTGCCAGCAGCTTACTGGGACCACGGTACCAAGAGACCCAGTACTTC
clone_size: many; j_call: TRBJ1-2; d_call: -; v_call: TRBV27; cdr3_length: 14; cdr3_aa: CASSLSIDSYGYTF; cdr3_nt: TGTGCCAGCAGTTTATCTATCGACAGTTATGGCTACACCTTC
clone_size: many; j_call: TRBJ2-1; d_call: TRBD2; v_call: TRBV7-3; cdr3_length: 15; cdr3_aa: CASSARLARYDEQFF; cdr3_nt: TGTGCCAGCAGCGCCAGACTAGCCCGGTACGATGAGCAGTTCTTC
clone_size: many; j_call: TRBJ2-1; d_call: -; v_call: TRBV20-1; cdr3_length: 14; cdr3_aa: CSASPPVGPNEQFF; cdr3_nt: TGCAGTGCTAGCCCACCTGTAGGGCCCAATGAGCAGTTCTTC
clone_size: many; j_call: TRBJ2-1; d_call: TRBD2; v_call: TRBV27; cdr3_length: 19; cdr3_aa: CASSYQLPGMGLVHNEQFF; cdr3_nt: TGTGCCAGCAGTTACCAACTGCCGGGGATGGGACTAGTTCACAATGAGCAGTTCTTC
clone_size: many; j_call: TRBJ2-3; d_call: -; v_call: TRBV5-1; cdr3_length: 15; cdr3_aa: CASSWRGQSTDTQYF; cdr3_nt: TGCGCCAGCAGTTGGAGGGGACAGAGCACAGATACGCAGTATTTT
clone_size: few; j_call: TRBJ2-3; d_call: TRBD2; v_call: TRBV7-6; cdr3_length: 19; cdr3_aa: CASTLRTSGTEIYTDTQYF; cdr3_nt: TGTGCCAGCACCCTTCGGACTAGCGGAACCGAAATATACACAGATACGCAGTATTTT
clone_size: -; j_call: TRBJ2-1; d_call: TRBD2; v_call: TRBV29-1; cdr3_length: 15; cdr3_aa: CSVEDPSGRAHEQFF; cdr3_nt: TGCAGCGTTGAAGACCCTAGCGGGAGAGCCCATGAGCAGTTCTTC
clone_size: many; j_call: TRBJ2-7; d_call: -; v_call: TRBV27; cdr3_length: 14; cdr3_aa: CASSLGVRGYEQYF; cdr3_nt: TGTGCCAGCAGTTTAGGGGTAAGGGGTTACGAGCAGTACTTC
clone_size: many; j_call: TRBJ2-4; d_call: -; v_call: TRBV6-1; cdr3_length: 15; cdr3_aa: CASSMIQGSGNIQYF; cdr3_nt: TGTGCCAGCAGCATGATACAAGGGAGCGGAAACATTCAGTACTTC
clone_size: many; j_call: TRBJ2-1; d_call: -; v_call: TRBV29-1; cdr3_length: 11; cdr3_aa: CSVRQYNEQFF; cdr3_nt: TGCAGCGTTCGGCAGTACAATGAGCAGTTCTTC
clone_size: many; j_call: TRBJ2-1; d_call: TRBD2; v_call: TRBV12-3/TRBV12-4; cdr3_length: 16; cdr3_aa: CASSPPGTSGVNEQFF; cdr3_nt: TGTGCCAGCAGTCCCCCCGGGACTAGCGGGGTCAATGAGCAGTTCTTC
clone_size: few; j_call: TRBJ1-2; d_call: TRBD1; v_call: TRBV6-2/TRBV6-3; cdr3_length: 15; cdr3_aa: CASTGQALSNYGYTF; cdr3_nt: TGTGCCAGCACTGGACAGGCCCTATCTAACTATGGCTACACCTTC
clone_size: many; j_call: TRBJ2-3; d_call: TRBD1; v_call: TRBV6-1; cdr3_length: 14; cdr3_aa: CASRETGGTDTQYF; cdr3_nt: TGTGCCAGCAGGGAGACAGGGGGCACAGATACGCAGTATTTT
clone_size: -; j_call: TRBJ2-5; d_call: TRBD1; v_call: TRBV11-1; cdr3_length: 15; cdr3_aa: CASSDRTGGRETQYF; cdr3_nt: TGTGCCAGCAGCGACCGGACAGGGGGCAGAGAGACCCAGTACTTC
clone_size: many; j_call: TRBJ1-5; d_call: TRBD1; v_call: TRBV27; cdr3_length: 19; cdr3_aa: CASSLSTPQGAMSNQPQHF; cdr3_nt: TGTGCCAGCAGTTTGTCTACACCACAGGGGGCAATGAGCAATCAGCCCCAGCATTTT
clone_size: many; j_call: TRBJ2-3; d_call: -; v_call: TRBV27; cdr3_length: 12; cdr3_aa: CASKSLPDTQYF; cdr3_nt: TGTGCCAGCAAGTCGCTTCCAGATACGCAGTATTTT
clone_size: many; j_call: TRBJ2-3; d_call: -; v_call: TRBV7-2; cdr3_length: 11; cdr3_aa: CASSLGVTQYF; cdr3_nt: TGTGCCAGCAGCTTGGGGGTTACGCAGTATTTT
clone_size: many; j_call: TRBJ1-2; d_call: -; v_call: TRBV6-9; cdr3_length: 13; cdr3_aa: CASSYGVAYGYTF; cdr3_nt: TGTGCCAGCAGTTACGGGGTAGCCTATGGCTACACCTTC
clone_size: many; j_call: TRBJ2-2; d_call: TRBD1; v_call: TRBV11-2; cdr3_length: 21; cdr3_aa: CASSSPDFFRDRGQNTGELFF; cdr3_nt: TGTGCCAGCAGCTCACCGGACTTTTTTCGGGACAGGGGTCAAAACACCGGGGAGCTGTTTTTT
clone_size: many; j_call: TRBJ2-1; d_call: TRBD1; v_call: TRBV13; cdr3_length: 14; cdr3_aa: CASSAPDRGLAQFF; cdr3_nt: TGTGCCAGCAGCGCCCCGGACAGGGGGCTCGCGCAGTTCTTC
clone_size: -; j_call: TRBJ1-2; d_call: TRBD1; v_call: TRBV28; cdr3_length: 16; cdr3_aa: CASRTSGRGLVYGYTF; cdr3_nt: TGTGCCAGCAGAACCAGCGGCAGGGGGTTAGTCTATGGCTACACCTTC
clone_size: many; j_call: TRBJ2-5; d_call: TRBD2; v_call: TRBV4-1; cdr3_length: 18; cdr3_aa: CASSQRLAGTGSGETQYF; cdr3_nt: TGCGCCAGCAGCCAGAGACTAGCGGGAACGGGCTCGGGAGAGACCCAGTACTTC
clone_size: many; j_call: TRBJ1-1; d_call: -; v_call: TRBV12-3/TRBV12-4; cdr3_length: 14; cdr3_aa: CASSFSGYDTEAFF; cdr3_nt: TGTGCCAGCAGTTTCTCAGGGTACGACACTGAAGCTTTCTTT